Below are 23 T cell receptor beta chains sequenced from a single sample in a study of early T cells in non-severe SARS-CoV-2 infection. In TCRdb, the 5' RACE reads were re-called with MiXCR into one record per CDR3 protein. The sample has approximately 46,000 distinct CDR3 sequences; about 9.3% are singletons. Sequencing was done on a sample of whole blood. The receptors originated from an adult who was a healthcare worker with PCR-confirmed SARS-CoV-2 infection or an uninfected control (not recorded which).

The DNA of the CDR3 is TGCAGCGTTGAAGGGACTAGCGGCTCCTACAATGAGCAGTTCTTC. Translated, it gives CSVEGTSGSYNEQFF. The chain uses TRBV29-1 and TRBJ2-1, with 10 bases that match TRBD2. The CDR3 extends over 15 amino acids. Germline V gene data show CDR1 as SQVTM and CDR2 as ANQGSEA. V lost 1 base to trimming and J lost 0 bases; unmatched junction nucleotides: 0.

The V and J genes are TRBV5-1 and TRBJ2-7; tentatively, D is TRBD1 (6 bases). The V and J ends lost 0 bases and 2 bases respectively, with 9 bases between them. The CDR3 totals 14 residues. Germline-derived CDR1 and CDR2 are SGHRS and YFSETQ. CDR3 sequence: CASSLVQGPYEQYF. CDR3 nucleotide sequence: TGCGCCAGCAGCTTGGTCCAGGGGCCCTACGAGCAGTACTTC.

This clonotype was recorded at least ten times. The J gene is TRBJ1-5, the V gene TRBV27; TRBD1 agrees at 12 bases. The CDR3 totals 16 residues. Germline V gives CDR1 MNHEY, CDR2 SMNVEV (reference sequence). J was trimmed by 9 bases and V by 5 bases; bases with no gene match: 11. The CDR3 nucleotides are TGTGCCAGCAGTCCACCGGGACAGGGGGCTGGGCGGCCCCAGCATTTT. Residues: CASSPPGQGAGRPQHF.

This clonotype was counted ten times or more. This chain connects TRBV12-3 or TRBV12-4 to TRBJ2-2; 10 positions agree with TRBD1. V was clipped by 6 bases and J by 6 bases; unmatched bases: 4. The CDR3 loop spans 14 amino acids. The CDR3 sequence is CASRRQGASGELFF. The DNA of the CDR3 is TGTGCCAGCAGAAGACAGGGGGCATCCGGGGAGCTGTTTTTT.

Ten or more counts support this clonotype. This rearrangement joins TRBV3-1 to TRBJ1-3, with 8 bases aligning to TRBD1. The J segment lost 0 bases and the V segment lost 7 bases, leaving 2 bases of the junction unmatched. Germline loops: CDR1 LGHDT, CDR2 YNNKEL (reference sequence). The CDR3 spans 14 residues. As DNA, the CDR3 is TGTGCCAGCATCGGACAGGGCTCTGGAAACACCATATATTTT. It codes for CASIGQGSGNTIYF.

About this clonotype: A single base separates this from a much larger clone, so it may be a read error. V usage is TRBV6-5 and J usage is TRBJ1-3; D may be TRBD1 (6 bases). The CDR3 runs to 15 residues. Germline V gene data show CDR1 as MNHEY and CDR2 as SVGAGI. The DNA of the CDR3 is TGTGCCAGCAGTCCGGGACACCTCTCTGGAAACACCATAAATTTT. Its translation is CASSPGHLSGNTINF.

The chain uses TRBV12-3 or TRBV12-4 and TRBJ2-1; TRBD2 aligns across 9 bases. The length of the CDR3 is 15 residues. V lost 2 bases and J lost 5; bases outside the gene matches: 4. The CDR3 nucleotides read TGTGCCAGCAGTTTATCCCTAGCGGGGCACAATGAGCAGTTCTTC. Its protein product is CASSLSLAGHNEQFF.

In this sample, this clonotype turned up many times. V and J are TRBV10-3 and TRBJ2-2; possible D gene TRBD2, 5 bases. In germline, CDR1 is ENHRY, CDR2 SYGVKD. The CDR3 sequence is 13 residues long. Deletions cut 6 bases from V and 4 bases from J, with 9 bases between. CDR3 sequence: CAIRKEVTGELFF. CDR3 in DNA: TGTGCCATCAGAAAGGAGGTCACCGGGGAGCTGTTTTTT.

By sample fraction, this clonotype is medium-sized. CDR3 sequence reads: CASSAGRGTEAFF. For the CDR3, the DNA is TGTGCCAGCAGCGCAGGACGGGGGACTGAAGCTTTCTTT. The chain joins TRBV3-1 to TRBJ1-1, with D possibly matching TRBD1 (5 bases). Germline V gene sequence: CDR1 LGHDT, CDR2 YNNKEL (reference sequence). The CDR3 length is 13 residues. Trimming cost V 5 bases and J 5 bases, with 12 bases left between them.

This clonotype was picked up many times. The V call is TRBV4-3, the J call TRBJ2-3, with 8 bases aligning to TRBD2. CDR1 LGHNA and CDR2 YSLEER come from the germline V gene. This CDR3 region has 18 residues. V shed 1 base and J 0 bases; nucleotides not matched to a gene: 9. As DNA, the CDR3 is TGCGCCAGCAGCCAAGGGGCCTCAGCGGGAGTAAGCACAGATACGCAGTATTTT. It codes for CASSQGASAGVSTDTQYF.

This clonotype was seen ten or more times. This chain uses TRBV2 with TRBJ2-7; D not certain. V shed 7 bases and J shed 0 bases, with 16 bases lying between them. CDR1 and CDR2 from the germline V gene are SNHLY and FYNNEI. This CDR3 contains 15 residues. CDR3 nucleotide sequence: TGTGCCAGCATCATGGACCGAAGAGGCTCCTACGAGCAGTACTTC. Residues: CASIMDRRGSYEQYF.

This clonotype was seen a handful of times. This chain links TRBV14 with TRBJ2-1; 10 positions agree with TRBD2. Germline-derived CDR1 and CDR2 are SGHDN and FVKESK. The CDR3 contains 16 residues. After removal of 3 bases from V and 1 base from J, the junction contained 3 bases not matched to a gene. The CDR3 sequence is CASSHPTSGSYNEQFF. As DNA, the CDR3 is TGTGCCAGCAGCCACCCGACTAGCGGGTCCTACAATGAGCAGTTCTTC.

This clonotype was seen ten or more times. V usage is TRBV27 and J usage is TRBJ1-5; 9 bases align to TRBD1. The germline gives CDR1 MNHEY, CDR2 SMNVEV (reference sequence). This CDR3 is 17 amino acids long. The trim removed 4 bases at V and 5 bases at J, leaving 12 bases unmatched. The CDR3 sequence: CASSSEWTGVYDQPQHF. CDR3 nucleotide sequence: TGTGCCAGCAGTTCCGAGTGGACAGGGGTTTACGATCAGCCCCAGCATTTT.

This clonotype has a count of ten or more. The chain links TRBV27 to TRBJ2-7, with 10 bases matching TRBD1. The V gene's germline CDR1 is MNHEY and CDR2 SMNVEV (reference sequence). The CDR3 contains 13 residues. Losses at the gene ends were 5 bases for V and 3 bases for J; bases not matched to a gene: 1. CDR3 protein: CASSRDRGYEQYF. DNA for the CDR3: TGTGCCAGCAGTCGGGACAGGGGCTACGAGCAGTACTTC.

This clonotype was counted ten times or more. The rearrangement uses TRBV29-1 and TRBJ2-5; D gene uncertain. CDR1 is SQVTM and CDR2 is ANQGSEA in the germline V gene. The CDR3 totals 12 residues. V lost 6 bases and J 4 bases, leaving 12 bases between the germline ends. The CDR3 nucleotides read TGCAGCGTCTCGACAACGGTAGAGACCCAGTACTTC. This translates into CSVSTTVETQYF.

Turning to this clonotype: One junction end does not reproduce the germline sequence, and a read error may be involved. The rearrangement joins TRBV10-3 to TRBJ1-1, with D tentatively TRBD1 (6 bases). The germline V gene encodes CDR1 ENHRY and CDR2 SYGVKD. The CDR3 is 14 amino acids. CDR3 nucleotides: TGTGCCATCAGTGCGGGCAGGGGTGAGACTGTAGCTTTCTTT. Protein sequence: CAISAGRGETVAFF.

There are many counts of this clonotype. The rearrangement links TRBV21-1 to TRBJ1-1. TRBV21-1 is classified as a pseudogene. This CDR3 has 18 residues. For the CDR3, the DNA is TGTGCCAGCAGCAAAGCGTTGGCAGCAACTATAAGGTACACTGAAGCTTTCTTT. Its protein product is CASSKALAATIRYTEAFF.

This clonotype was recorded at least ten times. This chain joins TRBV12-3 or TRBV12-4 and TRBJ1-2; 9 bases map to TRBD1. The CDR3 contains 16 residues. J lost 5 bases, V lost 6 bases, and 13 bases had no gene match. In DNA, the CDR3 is TGTGCCAGCAGGCCAACCGGGACAGGGTGGAAGTATGGCTACACCTTC. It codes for CASRPTGTGWKYGYTF.

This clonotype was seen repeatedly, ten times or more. CDR3 amino acids: CASSPPPGTRQETQYF. CDR3 nucleotides: TGTGCCAGCTCACCACCTCCAGGCACCCGCCAAGAGACCCAGTACTTC. The J gene is TRBJ2-5, the V gene TRBV18, with D hard to call. The germline V and J ends were trimmed by 0 bases and 1 base, with 12 bases remaining between them. Germline CDR1 reads KGHSH; CDR2 reads LQKENI. The CDR3 runs 16 residues.

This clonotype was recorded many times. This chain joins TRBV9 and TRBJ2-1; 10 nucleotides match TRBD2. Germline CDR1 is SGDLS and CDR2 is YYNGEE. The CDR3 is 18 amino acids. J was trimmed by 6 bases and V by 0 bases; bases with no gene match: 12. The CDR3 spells CASSVGLAGGKRANEQFF. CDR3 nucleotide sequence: TGTGCCAGCAGCGTAGGTTTAGCGGGAGGTAAACGGGCCAATGAGCAGTTCTTC.

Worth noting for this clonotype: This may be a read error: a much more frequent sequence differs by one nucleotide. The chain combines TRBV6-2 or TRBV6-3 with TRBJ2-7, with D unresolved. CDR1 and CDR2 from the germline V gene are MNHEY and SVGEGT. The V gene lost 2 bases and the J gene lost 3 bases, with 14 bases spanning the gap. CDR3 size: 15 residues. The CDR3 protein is CASSYMGRTLYEQYF. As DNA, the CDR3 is TGTGCCAGCAGTTACATGGGCAGAACCCTCTACGAGCAGTACTTC.

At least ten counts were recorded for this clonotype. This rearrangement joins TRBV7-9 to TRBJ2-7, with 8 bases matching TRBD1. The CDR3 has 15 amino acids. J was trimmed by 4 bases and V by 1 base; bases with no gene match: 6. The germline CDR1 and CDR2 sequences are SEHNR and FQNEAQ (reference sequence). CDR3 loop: CASSLEAGGAYEQYF. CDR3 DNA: TGTGCCAGCAGCTTAGAGGCAGGGGGCGCGTACGAGCAGTACTTC.

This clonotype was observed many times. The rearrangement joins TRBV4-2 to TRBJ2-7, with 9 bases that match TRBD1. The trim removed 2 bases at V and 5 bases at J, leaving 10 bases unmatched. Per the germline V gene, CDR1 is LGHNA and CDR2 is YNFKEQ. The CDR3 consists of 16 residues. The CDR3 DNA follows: TGTGCCAGCAGCCAAAGCCCGGGACAGGGAAGAAACGAGCAGTACTTC. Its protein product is CASSQSPGQGRNEQYF.